The clone carrying this T cell receptor beta chain was detected ten times or more. Its antigen is not known. The data stem from a study of T-cell memory formation after mild COVID-19. Constant-segment-primed 5'RACE gave TCR alpha and TCR beta cDNA libraries with sample barcodes and UMIs. Using its own MiXCR run on the 5' RACE reads, TCRdb lists one record per CDR3 protein. The sample records roughly 300,000 distinct CDR3 sequences, about 16% being singletons. The study, taken as a whole, reports: Nothing showed for sure that second-wave clones peaking on day 37 were SARS-CoV-2 specific.

Input material: PBMCs or a T cell subset sorted from them (not recorded which). This TCR was recovered from a man aged 18 to 29 who had mild COVID-19 (a few samples of this study predate the infection). Cell type and time point are not known.

The DNA for the CDR3 is TGCGCCAGCAGCCACCAAAGCGGAACAGGGATTCGCGCAGATACGCAGTATTTT. Its translation is CASSHQSGTGIRADTQYF. V usage is TRBV4-1 and J usage is TRBJ2-3; a weak D match, TRBD1 (6 bases). Germline CDR1 and CDR2: MGHRA and YSYEKL. Between the trimmed V and J ends, which lost 3 bases and 4 bases, there was a span of 23 bases. This CDR3 spans 18 amino acids.